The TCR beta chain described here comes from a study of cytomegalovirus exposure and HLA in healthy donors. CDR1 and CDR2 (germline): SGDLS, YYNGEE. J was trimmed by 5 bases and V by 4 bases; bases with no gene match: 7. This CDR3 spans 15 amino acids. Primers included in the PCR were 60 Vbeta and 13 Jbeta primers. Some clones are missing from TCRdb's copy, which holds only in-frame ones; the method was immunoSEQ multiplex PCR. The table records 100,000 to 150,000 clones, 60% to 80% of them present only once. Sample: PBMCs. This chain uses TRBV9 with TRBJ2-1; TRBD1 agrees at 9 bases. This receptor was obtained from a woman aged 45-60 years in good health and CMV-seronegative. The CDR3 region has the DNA TGTGCCAGCAGCCCCCGGGACAGGGACCACAATGAGCAGTTCTTC. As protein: CASSPRDRDHNEQFF.